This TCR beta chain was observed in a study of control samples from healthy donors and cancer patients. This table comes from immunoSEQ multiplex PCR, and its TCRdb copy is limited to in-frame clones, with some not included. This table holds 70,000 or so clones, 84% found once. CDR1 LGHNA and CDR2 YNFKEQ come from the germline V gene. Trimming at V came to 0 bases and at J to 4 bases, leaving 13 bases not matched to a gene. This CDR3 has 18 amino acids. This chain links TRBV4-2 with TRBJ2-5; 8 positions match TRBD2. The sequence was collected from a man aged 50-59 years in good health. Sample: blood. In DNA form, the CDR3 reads TGTGCCAGCAGCCAAGAAATTGCGGCGGGGGGCCTCGCAGAGACCCAGTACTTC. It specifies CASSQEIAAGGLAETQYF.